This TCR beta chain was found in a study of T cell responses to AZD1222 COVID-19 vaccine. General study points: Donor demographics were predominantly white British with a female majority; clonal diversity may be underestimated. Repertoire samples came only from after the peak T cell response. Among spike-specific TCRs, nearly half reportedly target unmutated variant regions. Only a handful of AZD1222 recipients tested seropositive at baseline.

In regard to this clone: What it binds is unknown.

Germline CDR1 SGHAT, CDR2 FQDESV (reference sequence). The CDR3 length is 16 residues. The trim removed 2 bases at V and 6 bases at J, leaving 7 bases unmatched. Profiled with immunoSEQ multiplex PCR; TCRdb holds only in-frame clones, not every one. The sample includes 160,000 or so clones, 85% to 90% of them seen just once. The source material was peripheral blood, sampled 28 days after the second dose of the MenACWY control vaccine. This sequence was found in an adult who received the MenACWY meningococcal vaccine as a control. The rearrangement joins TRBV11-1 to TRBJ1-1; 12 positions agree with TRBD1. CDR3: CASSLPRDRGLAEAFF. CDR3 in DNA: TGTGCCAGCAGCTTACCCCGGGACAGGGGGCTCGCTGAAGCTTTCTTT.